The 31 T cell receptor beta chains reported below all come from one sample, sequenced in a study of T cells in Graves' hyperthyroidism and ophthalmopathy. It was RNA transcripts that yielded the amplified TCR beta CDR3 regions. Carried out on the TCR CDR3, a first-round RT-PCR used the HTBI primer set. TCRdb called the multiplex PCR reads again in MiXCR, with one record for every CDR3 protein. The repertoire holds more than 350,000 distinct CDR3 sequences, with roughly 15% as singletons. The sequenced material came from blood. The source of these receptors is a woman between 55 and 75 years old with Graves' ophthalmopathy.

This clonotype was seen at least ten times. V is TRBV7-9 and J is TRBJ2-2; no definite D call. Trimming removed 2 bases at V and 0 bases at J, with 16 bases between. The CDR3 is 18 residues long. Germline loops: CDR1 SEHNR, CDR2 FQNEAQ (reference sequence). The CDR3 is CASSLFAGPASNTGELFF. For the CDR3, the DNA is TGTGCCAGCAGCTTATTTGCAGGCCCAGCCTCGAACACCGGGGAGCTGTTTTTT. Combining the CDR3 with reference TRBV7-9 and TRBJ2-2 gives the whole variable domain DTGVSQNPRHKITKRGQNVTFRCDPISEHNRLYWYRQTLGQGPEFLTYFQNEAQLEKSRLLSDRFSAERPKGSFSTLEIQRTEQGDSAMYLCASSLFAGPASNTGELFFGEGSRLTVL.

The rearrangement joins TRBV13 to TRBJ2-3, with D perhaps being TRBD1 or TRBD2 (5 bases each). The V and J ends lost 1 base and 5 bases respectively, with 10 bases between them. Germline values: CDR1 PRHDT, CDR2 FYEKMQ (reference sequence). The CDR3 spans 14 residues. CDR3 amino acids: CASSLVGAGDTQYF. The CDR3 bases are TGTGCCAGCAGCTTAGTCGGGGCCGGAGATACGCAGTATTTT.

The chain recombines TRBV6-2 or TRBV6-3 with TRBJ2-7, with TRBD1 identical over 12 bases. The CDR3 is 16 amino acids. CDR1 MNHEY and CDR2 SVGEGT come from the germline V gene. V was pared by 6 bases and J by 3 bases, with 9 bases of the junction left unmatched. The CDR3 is CASRQPGQGAGYEQYF. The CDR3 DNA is TGTGCCAGCAGACAACCGGGACAGGGGGCCGGCTACGAGCAGTACTTC.

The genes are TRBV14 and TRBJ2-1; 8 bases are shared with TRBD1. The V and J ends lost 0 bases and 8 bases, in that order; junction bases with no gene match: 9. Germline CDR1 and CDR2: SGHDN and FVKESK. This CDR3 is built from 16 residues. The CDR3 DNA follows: TGTGCCAGCAGCCAAGATACAGGACAGGGCAAAGATGAGCAGTTCTTC. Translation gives CASSQDTGQGKDEQFF.

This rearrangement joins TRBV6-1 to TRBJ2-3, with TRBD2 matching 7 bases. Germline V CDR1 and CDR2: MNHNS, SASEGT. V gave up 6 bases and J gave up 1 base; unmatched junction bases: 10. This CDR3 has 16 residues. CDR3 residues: CASRPGGAGRTDTQYF. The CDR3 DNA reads TGTGCCAGCAGGCCGGGGGGAGCGGGGCGCACAGATACGCAGTATTTT.

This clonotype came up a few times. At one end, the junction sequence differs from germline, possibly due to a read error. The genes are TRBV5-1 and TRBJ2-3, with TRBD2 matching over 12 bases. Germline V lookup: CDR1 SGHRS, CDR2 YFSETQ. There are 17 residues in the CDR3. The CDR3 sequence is CAGSLGTSGFQADTQYF. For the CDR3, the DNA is TGCGCCGGCAGCCTGGGGACTAGCGGGTTCCAGGCAGATACGCAGTATTTT.

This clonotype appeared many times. Here the CDR3 reads CASREGRGGRDYGYTF. The CDR3 region has the DNA TGTGCCAGCAGAGAGGGTAGGGGAGGTCGGGACTATGGCTACACCTTC. This chain joins TRBV6-1 and TRBJ1-2; the D gene is possibly TRBD1 (5 bases). V shed 6 bases and J shed 3 bases, with 20 bases lying between them. Germline values: CDR1 MNHNS, CDR2 SASEGT. The CDR3 consists of 16 residues.

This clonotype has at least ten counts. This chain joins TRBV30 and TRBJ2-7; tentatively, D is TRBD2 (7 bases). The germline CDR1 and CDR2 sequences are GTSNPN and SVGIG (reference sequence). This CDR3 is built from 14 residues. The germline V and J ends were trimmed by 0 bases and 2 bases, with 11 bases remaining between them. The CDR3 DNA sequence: TGTGCCTGGAGTGTAAAGGGGGGGGCCTACGAGCAGTACTTC. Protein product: CAWSVKGGAYEQYF.

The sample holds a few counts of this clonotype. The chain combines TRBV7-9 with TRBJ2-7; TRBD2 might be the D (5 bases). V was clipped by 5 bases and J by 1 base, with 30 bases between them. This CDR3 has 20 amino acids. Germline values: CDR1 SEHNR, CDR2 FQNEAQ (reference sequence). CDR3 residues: CASSPSPSPLLSSGSYEQYF. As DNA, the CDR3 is TGTGCCAGCAGCCCCTCGCCTAGCCCTCTCCTTTCCTCTGGGTCCTACGAGCAGTACTTC.

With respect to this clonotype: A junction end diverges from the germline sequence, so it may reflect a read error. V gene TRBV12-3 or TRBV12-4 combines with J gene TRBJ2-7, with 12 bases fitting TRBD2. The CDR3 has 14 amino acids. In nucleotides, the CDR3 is TGTGTCAGCAGCGGACTAGCGGGACTCTACGAGCAGTACTTC. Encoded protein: CVSSGLAGLYEQYF.

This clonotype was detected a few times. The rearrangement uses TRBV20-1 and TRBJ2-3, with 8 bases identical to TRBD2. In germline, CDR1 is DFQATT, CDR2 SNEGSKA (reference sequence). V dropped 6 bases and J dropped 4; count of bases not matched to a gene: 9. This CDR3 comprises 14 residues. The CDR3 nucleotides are TGCAGTGCCCAGAGCGGGAGCCGGGCAGATACGCAGTATTTT. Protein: CSAQSGSRADTQYF.

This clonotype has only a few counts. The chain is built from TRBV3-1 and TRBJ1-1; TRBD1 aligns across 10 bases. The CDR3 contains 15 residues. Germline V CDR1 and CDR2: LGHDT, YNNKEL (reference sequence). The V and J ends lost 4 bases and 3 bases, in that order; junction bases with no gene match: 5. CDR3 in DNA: TGTGCCAGCAGCCTTATAGGGACAGGGGACACTGAAGCTTTCTTT. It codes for CASSLIGTGDTEAFF. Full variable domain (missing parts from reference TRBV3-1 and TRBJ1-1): DTAVSQTPKYLVTQMGNDKSIKCEQNLGHDTMYWYKQDSKKFLKIMFSYNNKELIINETVPNRFSPKSPDKAHLNLHINSLELGDSAVYFCASSLIGTGDTEAFFGQGTRLTVV.

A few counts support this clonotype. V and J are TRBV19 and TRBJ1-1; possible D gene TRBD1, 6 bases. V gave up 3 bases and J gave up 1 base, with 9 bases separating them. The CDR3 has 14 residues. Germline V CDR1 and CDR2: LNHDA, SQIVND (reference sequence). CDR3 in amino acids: CASSITGRNTEAFF. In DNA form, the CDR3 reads TGTGCCAGTAGTATCACAGGGAGGAACACTGAAGCTTTCTTT. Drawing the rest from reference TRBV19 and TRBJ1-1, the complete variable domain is DGGITQSPKYLFRKEGQNVTLSCEQNLNHDAMYWYRQDPGQGLRLIYYSQIVNDFQKGDIAEGYSVSREKKESFPLTVTSAQKNPTAFYLCASSITGRNTEAFFGQGTRLTVV.

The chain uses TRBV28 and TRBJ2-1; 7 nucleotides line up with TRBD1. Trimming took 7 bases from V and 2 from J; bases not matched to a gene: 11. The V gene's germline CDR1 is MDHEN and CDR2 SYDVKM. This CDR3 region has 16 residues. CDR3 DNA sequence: TGTGCCAGCATTCCCCCTACAGGGGACCCCTACAATGAGCAGTTCTTC. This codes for CASIPPTGDPYNEQFF.

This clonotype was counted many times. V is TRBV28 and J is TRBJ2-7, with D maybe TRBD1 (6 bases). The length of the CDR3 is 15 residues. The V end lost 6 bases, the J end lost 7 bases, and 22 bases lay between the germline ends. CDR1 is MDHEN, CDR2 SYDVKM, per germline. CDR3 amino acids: CASSLPGQHLGEQYF. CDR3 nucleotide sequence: TGTGCCAGCAGCCTACCGGGACAACACCTTGGGGAGCAGTACTTC.

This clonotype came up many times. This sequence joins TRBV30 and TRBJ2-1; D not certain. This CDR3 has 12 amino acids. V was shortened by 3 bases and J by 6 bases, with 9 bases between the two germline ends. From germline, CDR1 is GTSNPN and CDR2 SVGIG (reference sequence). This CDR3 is CAWSVGFNEQFF. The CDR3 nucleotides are TGTGCCTGGAGCGTCGGGTTCAATGAGCAGTTCTTC.

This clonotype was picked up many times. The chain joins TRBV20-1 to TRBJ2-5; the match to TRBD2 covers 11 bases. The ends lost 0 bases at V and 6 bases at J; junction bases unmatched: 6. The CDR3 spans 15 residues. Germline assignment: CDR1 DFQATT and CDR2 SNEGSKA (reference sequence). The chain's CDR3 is CSARDLAGGPQTQYF. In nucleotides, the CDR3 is TGCAGTGCTAGAGATCTAGCGGGAGGCCCCCAGACCCAGTACTTC.

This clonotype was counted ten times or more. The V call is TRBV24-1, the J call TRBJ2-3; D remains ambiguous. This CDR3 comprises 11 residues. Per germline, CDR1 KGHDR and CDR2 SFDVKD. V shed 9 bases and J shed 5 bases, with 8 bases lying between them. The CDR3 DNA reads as TGTGCCACCCGCCGCGGAGATACGCAGTATTTT. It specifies CATRRGDTQYF.

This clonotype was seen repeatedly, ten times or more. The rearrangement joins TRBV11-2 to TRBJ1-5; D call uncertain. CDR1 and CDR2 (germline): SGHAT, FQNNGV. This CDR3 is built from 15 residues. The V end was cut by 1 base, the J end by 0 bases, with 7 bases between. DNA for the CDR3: TGTGCCAGCAGCTTAGGCAGTTATAGCAATCAGCCCCAGCATTTT. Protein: CASSLGSYSNQPQHF.

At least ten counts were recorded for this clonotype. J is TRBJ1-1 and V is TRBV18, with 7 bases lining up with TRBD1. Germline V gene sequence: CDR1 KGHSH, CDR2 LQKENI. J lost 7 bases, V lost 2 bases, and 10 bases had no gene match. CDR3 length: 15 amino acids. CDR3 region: CASSPGADRVGEAFF. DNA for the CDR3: TGTGCCAGCTCACCAGGGGCCGACAGGGTGGGTGAAGCTTTCTTT.

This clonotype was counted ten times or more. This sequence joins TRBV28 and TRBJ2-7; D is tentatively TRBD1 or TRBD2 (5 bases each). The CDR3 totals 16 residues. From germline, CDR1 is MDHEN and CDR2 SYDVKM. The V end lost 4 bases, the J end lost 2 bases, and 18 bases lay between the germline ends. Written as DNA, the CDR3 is TGTGCCAGCAGTTCTCCGCCCGGGACCCCTACCTACGAGCAGTACTTC. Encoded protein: CASSSPPGTPTYEQYF.

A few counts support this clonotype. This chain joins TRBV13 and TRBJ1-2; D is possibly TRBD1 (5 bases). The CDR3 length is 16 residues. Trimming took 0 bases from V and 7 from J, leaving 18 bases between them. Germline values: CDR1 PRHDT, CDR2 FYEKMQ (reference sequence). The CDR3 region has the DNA TGTGCCAGCAGCTTAGGCCTCCCCGTCTCCAGGGCTGGCTACACCTTC. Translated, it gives CASSLGLPVSRAGYTF.

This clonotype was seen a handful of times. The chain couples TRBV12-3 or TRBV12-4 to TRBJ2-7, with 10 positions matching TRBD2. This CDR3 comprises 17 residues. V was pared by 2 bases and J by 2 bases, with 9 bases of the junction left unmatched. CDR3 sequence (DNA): TGTGCCAGCAGTTTAAGACTAGCGGGTCAGAGAGCCTACGAGCAGTACTTC. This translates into CASSLRLAGQRAYEQYF.

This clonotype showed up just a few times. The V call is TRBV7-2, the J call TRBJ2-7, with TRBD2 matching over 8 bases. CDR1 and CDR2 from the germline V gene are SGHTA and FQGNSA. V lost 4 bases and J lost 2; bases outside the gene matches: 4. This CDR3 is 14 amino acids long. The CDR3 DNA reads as TGTGCCAGCAGCTCGATAGCGGGACCCTACGAGCAGTACTTC. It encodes CASSSIAGPYEQYF. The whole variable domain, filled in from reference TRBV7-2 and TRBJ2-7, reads GAGVSQSPSNKVTEKGKDVELRCDPISGHTALYWYRQSLGQGLEFLIYFQGNSAPDKSGLPSDRFSAERTGGSVSTLTIQRTQQEDSAVYLCASSSIAGPYEQYFGPGTRLTVT.

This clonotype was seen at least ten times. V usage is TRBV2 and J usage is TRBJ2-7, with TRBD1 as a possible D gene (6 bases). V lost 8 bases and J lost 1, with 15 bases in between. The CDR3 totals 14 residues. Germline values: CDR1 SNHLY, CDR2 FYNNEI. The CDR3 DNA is TGTGCCAGCCACCCCCGGGACACATCCTACGAGCAGTACTTC. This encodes CASHPRDTSYEQYF.

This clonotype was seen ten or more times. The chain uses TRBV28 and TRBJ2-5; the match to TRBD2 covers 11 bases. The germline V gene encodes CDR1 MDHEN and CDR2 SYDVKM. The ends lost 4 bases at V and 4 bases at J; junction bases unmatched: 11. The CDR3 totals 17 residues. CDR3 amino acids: CASSSPTSGIAGETQYF. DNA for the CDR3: TGTGCCAGCAGTTCGCCGACTAGCGGGATAGCGGGAGAGACCCAGTACTTC.

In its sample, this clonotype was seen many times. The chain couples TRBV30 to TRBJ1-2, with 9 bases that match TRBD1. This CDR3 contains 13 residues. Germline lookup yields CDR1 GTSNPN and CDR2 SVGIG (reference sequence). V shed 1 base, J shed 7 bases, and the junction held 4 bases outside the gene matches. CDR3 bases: TGTGCCTGGAGTGGGACAGGGGACGGTGGCTACACCTTC. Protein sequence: CAWSGTGDGGYTF.

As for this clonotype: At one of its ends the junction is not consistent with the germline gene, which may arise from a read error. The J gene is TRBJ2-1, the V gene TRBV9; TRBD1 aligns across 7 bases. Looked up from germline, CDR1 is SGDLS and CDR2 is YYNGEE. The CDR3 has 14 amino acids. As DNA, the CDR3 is TGCGCCAGCAGCGTCCTACAGGGGCGGGATGAGCAGTTCTTC. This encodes CASSVLQGRDEQFF.

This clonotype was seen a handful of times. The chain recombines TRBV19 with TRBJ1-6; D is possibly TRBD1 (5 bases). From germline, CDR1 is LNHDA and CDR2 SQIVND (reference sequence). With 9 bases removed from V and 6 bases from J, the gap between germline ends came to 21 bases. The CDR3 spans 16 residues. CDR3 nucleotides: TGTGCCAGCCGGAGAGGGGCCGAGCAGGCTAATTCACCCCTCCACTTT. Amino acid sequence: CASRRGAEQANSPLHF.

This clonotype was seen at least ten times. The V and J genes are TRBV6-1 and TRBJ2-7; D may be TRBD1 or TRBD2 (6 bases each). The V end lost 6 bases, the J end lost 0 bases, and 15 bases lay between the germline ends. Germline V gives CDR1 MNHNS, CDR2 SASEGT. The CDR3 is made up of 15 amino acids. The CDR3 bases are TGTGCCAGCAGCCGGGGGCCGGCTAGCTCCTACGAGCAGTACTTC. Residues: CASSRGPASSYEQYF.

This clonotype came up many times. This chain's CDR3 is CASSSTGGTRELFF. The CDR3 nucleotides read TGTGCCAGCAGCTCCACGGGGGGCACGAGGGAGCTGTTTTTT. The chain joins TRBV7-6 to TRBJ2-2; weak D call: TRBD2 (7 bases). In germline, CDR1 is SGHVS, CDR2 FNYEAQ. Trimming shortened V by 4 bases and J by 9 bases, and 15 bases separated the two germline ends. This CDR3 region has 14 residues.